This T cell receptor (beta chain) was observed in a study of spatial heterogeneity in lung cancer. TCRdb used MiXCR to reprocess the 5' RACE reads, holding one entry per CDR3 protein. The sample includes 20,000 or so distinct CDR3 sequences, less than 3.5% of them seen just once. The time point was: sample taken at primary tumor resection. No cell sorting; template was whole RNA from tumor, lung tissue or PBMC. The TCR comes from a female donor with early-stage non-small cell lung cancer. Sequencing used PBMCs, obtained at surgery.

CDR3 in DNA: TGTGCCAGTAGAGGGACTAGCGGGAACTACGAGCAGTACTTC. It encodes CASRGTSGNYEQYF. V usage is TRBV19 and J usage is TRBJ2-7, with 13 bases lining up with TRBD2. In germline, CDR1 is LNHDA, CDR2 SQIVND (reference sequence). V shed 6 bases, J shed 3 bases, and the junction held 2 bases outside the gene matches. The length of the CDR3 is 14 residues.